The 21 T cell receptor beta chains in this list originate from one sample, sequenced in a study of blood T cell repertoires in COVID-19. Assay used: immunoSEQ multiplex PCR; TCRdb lists only in-frame clones, some missing. The sample yields 120,000 or so clones, around 70% seen once. Sequenced sample: peripheral blood. The receptors derive from a man aged 55-75 years with acute or convalescent COVID-19.

The V and J genes are TRBV6-5 and TRBJ1-5; D gene ambiguous. CDR3 length: 14 residues. V lost 2 bases and J lost 3, with 8 bases in between. Germline V gene sequence: CDR1 MNHEY, CDR2 SVGAGI. CDR3 DNA: TGTGCCAGCAGTTACGCCAGATACAATCAGCCCCAGCATTTT. Its translation is CASSYARYNQPQHF.

V usage is TRBV7-3 and J usage is TRBJ2-3; 7 nucleotides agree with TRBD2. Trimming cost V 5 bases and J 5 bases; bases outside gene matches: 4. CDR1 and CDR2 from the germline V gene are SGHTA and FQGTGA. This CDR3 has 13 residues. CDR3: CASSLSGGDTQYF. In DNA form, the CDR3 reads TGTGCCAGCAGCCTATCGGGAGGAGATACGCAGTATTTT.

J is TRBJ1-5 and V is TRBV20-1; a weak D match, TRBD1 (5 bases). Between the trimmed V and J ends, which lost 3 bases and 0 bases, there was a span of 12 bases. CDR3 length: 15 amino acids. CDR1 DFQATT and CDR2 SNEGSKA come from the germline V gene (reference sequence). CDR3 nucleotide sequence: TGCAGTGCTAGTAGACAAGGGGATAGCAATCAGCCCCAGCATTTT. Amino acid sequence: CSASRQGDSNQPQHF.

This clone has more than one count but fewer than ten. This rearrangement joins TRBV7-2 to TRBJ2-2; tentative D call: TRBD2 (6 bases). Trimming left V 5 bases short and J 5 bases short, with 12 bases between. The CDR3 is 14 residues long. The germline V gene encodes CDR1 SGHTA and CDR2 FQGNSA. This chain's CDR3 is CASSPGTWTGELFF. The DNA for the CDR3 is TGTGCCAGCAGCCCCGGGACTTGGACCGGGGAGCTGTTTTTT.

This sequence joins TRBV27 and TRBJ2-1; D possibly corresponds to TRBD2 (7 bases). Germline-derived CDR1 and CDR2 are MNHEY and SMNVEV (reference sequence). Trimming cost V 7 bases and J 9 bases, with 13 bases left between them. The CDR3 spans 12 residues. CDR3 sequence reads: CASKEGGVEQFF. CDR3 bases: TGTGCCAGCAAGGAGGGGGGGGTTGAGCAGTTCTTC.

The chain couples TRBV24-1 to TRBJ1-2; D is possibly TRBD1 (5 bases). The CDR3 is 14 residues long. Germline loops: CDR1 KGHDR, CDR2 SFDVKD. V was clipped by 2 bases and J by 5 bases, with 11 bases between them. The CDR3 loop reads CATSDSGKTYGYTF. CDR3 bases: TGTGCCACCAGTGATTCAGGGAAAACTTATGGCTACACCTTC.

Only one count was recorded for this clone. V gene TRBV3-1 (or the pseudogene TRBV3-2) combines with J gene TRBJ1-2, with 10 bases aligning to TRBD1. CDR3 length equals 16 residues. The germline gives CDR1 LGHDT, CDR2 YNNKEL (reference sequence). Trimming at V came to 4 bases and at J to 6 bases, leaving 11 bases not matched to a gene. The CDR3 nucleotides read TGTGCCAGCAGCCCCAGTCCCGGGACAGGGGAGAATGGCTACACCTTC. This encodes CASSPSPGTGENGYTF.

V and J are TRBV30 and TRBJ1-2; a weak D match, TRBD1 (6 bases). The V gene's germline CDR1 is GTSNPN and CDR2 SVGIG (reference sequence). The V gene lost 3 bases and the J gene lost 5 bases, with 16 bases spanning the gap. CDR3 length: 14 residues. The CDR3 loop reads CAWSGTGSRYGYTF. CDR3 in DNA: TGTGCCTGGAGCGGAACAGGGTCGAGATATGGCTACACCTTC. The full variable domain, with the rest looked up from reference TRBV30 and TRBJ1-2, is SQTIHQWPATLVQPVGSPLSLECTVEGTSNPNLYWYRQAAGRGLQLLFYSVGIGQISSEVPQNLSASRPQDRQFILSSKKLLLSDSGFYLCAWSGTGSRYGYTFGSGTRLTVV.

The rearrangement links TRBV14 to TRBJ2-5; no reliable D call. Germline V gene lookup returns CDR1 SGHDN and CDR2 FVKESK. CDR3 length: 14 amino acids. V was trimmed by 6 bases and J by 2 bases, leaving 13 bases between them. CDR3 nucleotides: TGTGCCAGCAGTCACGCCTCAGTACAAGAGACCCAGTACTTC. Protein product: CASSHASVQETQYF. Combining the CDR3 with reference TRBV14 and TRBJ2-5 gives the whole variable domain EAGVTQFPSHSVIEKGQTVTLRCDPISGHDNLYWYRRVMGKEIKFLLHFVKESKQDESGMPNNRFLAERTGGTYSTLKVQPAELEDSGVYFCASSHASVQETQYFGPGTRLLVL.

The V and J genes are TRBV7-8 and TRBJ1-1; D remains ambiguous. The germline V and J ends were trimmed by 2 bases and 0 bases, with 4 bases remaining between them. Per the germline V gene, CDR1 is SGHVS and CDR2 is FQNEAQ. This CDR3 region has 13 residues. The chain's CDR3 is CASSLPVNTEAFF. CDR3 sequence (DNA): TGTGCCAGCAGCTTACCTGTGAACACTGAAGCTTTCTTT.

The rearrangement joins TRBV28 to TRBJ1-6, with a tentative D call TRBD1 (5 bases). The CDR3 is 15 amino acids. V was cut by 6 bases and J by 7 bases, with 16 bases left in between. Germline lookup yields CDR1 MDHEN and CDR2 SYDVKM. This CDR3 reads CASRTGGGWNSPLHF. The CDR3 bases are TGTGCCAGCAGGACTGGGGGGGGATGGAATTCACCCCTCCACTTT. Full variable domain (missing parts from reference TRBV28 and TRBJ1-6): DVKVTQSSRYLVKRTGEKVFLECVQDMDHENMFWYRQDPGLGLRLIYFSYDVKMKEKGDIPEGYSVSREKKERFSLILESASTNQTSMYLCASRTGGGWNSPLHFGNGTRLTVT.

At least ten counts were recorded for this clone. The chain couples TRBV7-3 to TRBJ2-3; TRBD2 might be the D (6 bases). This CDR3 is 14 amino acids long. Germline V lookup: CDR1 SGHTA, CDR2 FQGTGA. V lost 1 base and J 4 bases, leaving 9 bases between the germline ends. CDR3 sequence (DNA): TGTGCCAGCAGCTTAATACTAGCCGCAGATACGCAGTATTTT. It translates to CASSLILAADTQYF. Looking up the rest from reference TRBV7-3 and TRBJ2-3 gives the full variable domain: GAGVSQTPSNKVTEKGKYVELRCDPISGHTALYWYRQSLGQGPEFLIYFQGTGAADDSGLPNDRFFAVRPEGSVSTLKIQRTERGDSAVYLCASSLILAADTQYFGPGTRLTVL.

The chain carries TRBV27 and TRBJ2-4, with 12 bases matching TRBD2. The trim removed 4 bases at V and 7 bases at J, leaving 14 bases unmatched. CDR1 is MNHEY and CDR2 is SMNVEV in the germline V gene (reference sequence). The CDR3 is made up of 18 amino acids. The CDR3 loop is CASSSTPSSGRAPNIQYF. CDR3 coding DNA: TGTGCCAGCAGTTCCACCCCCTCTAGCGGGAGGGCGCCGAACATTCAGTACTTC.

In its sample, this clone was seen a few times. The chain employs TRBV7-2 and TRBJ1-1; 8 nucleotides line up with TRBD1. With 1 base clipped from V and 5 bases from J, the junction kept 6 bases outside the gene matches. The CDR3 loop spans 15 amino acids. Germline V gene data show CDR1 as SGHTA and CDR2 as FQGNSA. The CDR3 spells CASSLGAGGITEAFF. DNA for the CDR3: TGTGCCAGCAGCTTAGGAGCAGGGGGCATTACTGAAGCTTTCTTT.

The V gene is TRBV19, the J gene TRBJ1-1, with 7 positions matching TRBD1. Germline-derived CDR1 and CDR2 are LNHDA and SQIVND (reference sequence). The CDR3 runs 15 residues. V lost 5 bases and J lost 1; bases outside the gene matches: 7. CDR3 amino acids: CASSPGAGGNTEAFF. For the CDR3, the DNA is TGTGCCAGTAGTCCCGGGGCAGGGGGGAACACTGAAGCTTTCTTT.

This clone has a single count. The J gene is TRBJ1-1, the V gene TRBV7-3; D perhaps matches TRBD1 (5 bases). The V gene lost 5 bases and the J gene lost 0 bases, with 13 bases spanning the gap. The CDR3 is 15 residues long. Germline lookup yields CDR1 SGHTA and CDR2 FQGTGA. The CDR3 reads CASSPQQGMNTEAFF. CDR3 DNA: TGTGCCAGCAGCCCCCAGCAGGGTATGAACACTGAAGCTTTCTTT.

The rearrangement links TRBV30 to TRBJ1-3, with D unclear. Trimming removed 1 base at V and 4 bases at J, with 5 bases between. Germline CDR1 and CDR2: GTSNPN and SVGIG (reference sequence). There are 12 residues in the CDR3. Here the CDR3 DNA reads TGTGCCTGGAGTGCGGTGGGAAACACCATATATTTT. Protein sequence: CAWSAVGNTIYF.

The gene calls are TRBV27 and TRBJ2-1; the D gene is possibly TRBD2 (6 bases). The CDR3 spans 16 residues. In germline, CDR1 is MNHEY, CDR2 SMNVEV (reference sequence). With 0 bases removed from V and 1 base from J, the gap between germline ends came to 10 bases. CDR3 nucleotides: TGTGCCAGCAGTTTATCCACCGGGGGTTCCTACAATGAGCAGTTCTTC. It is translated as CASSLSTGGSYNEQFF.

This sequence joins TRBV19 and TRBJ1-1; 7 bases line up with TRBD1. Per germline, CDR1 LNHDA and CDR2 SQIVND (reference sequence). The V segment lost 6 bases and the J segment 0 bases; nucleotides outside the gene matches: 10. The CDR3 has 16 amino acids. CDR3 sequence (DNA): TGTGCCAGTAGAGCCATGGCCGGGACAGTGAACACTGAAGCTTTCTTT. Protein sequence: CASRAMAGTVNTEAFF. Variable domain in full (rest from reference TRBV19 and TRBJ1-1): DGGITQSPKYLFRKEGQNVTLSCEQNLNHDAMYWYRQDPGQGLRLIYYSQIVNDFQKGDIAEGYSVSREKKESFPLTVTSAQKNPTAFYLCASRAMAGTVNTEAFFGQGTRLTVV.

Of note for this clone: A read error may be the cause here, since a much bigger clone is one base away. The chain links TRBV3-1 (or the pseudogene TRBV3-2) to TRBJ1-1, with D unresolved. V lost 5 bases, J lost 6 bases, and 7 bases lay in between. Germline CDR1 is LGHDT and CDR2 is YNNKEL (reference sequence). This CDR3 is 11 amino acids long. CDR3 residues: CASSARAEAFF. The CDR3 region has the DNA TGTGCCAGCAGCGCCCGGGCTGAAGCTTTCTTT.

The genes are TRBV11-2 and TRBJ2-3; 13 bases agree with TRBD2. The J segment lost 1 base and the V segment lost 3 bases, leaving 1 base of the junction unmatched. This CDR3 contains 16 residues. Per the germline V gene, CDR1 is SGHAT and CDR2 is FQNNGV. CDR3 region: CASSFGTSGGTDTQYF. The CDR3 DNA sequence: TGTGCCAGCAGCTTCGGGACTAGCGGGGGCACAGATACGCAGTATTTT.